These 24 T cell receptor beta chains share one sample of origin, sequenced in a study of blood T cell repertoires in COVID-19. Produced via immunoSEQ multiplex PCR; TCRdb's table is partial and in-frame only. The sample contains roughly 400,000 clones, about 87% of which appear only once. The sequencing input was PBMCs or T cells enriched from blood (not recorded which). The receptors here all came from a woman between 50 and 59 years old who had recovered from COVID-19.

This clone was observed a few times. CDR3 region: CASSRTWTENTEAFF. In DNA, the CDR3 is TGTGCCAGCAGCCGAACATGGACAGAGAACACTGAAGCTTTCTTT. The chain links TRBV3-1 (or the pseudogene TRBV3-2) to TRBJ1-1, with D possibly matching TRBD1 (6 bases). This CDR3 is built from 15 residues. V lost 4 bases to trimming and J lost 1 base, with 13 bases between them. Germline-derived CDR1 and CDR2 are LGHDT and YNNKEL (reference sequence).

The chain links TRBV6-5 to TRBJ1-6, with 7 bases matching TRBD1. CDR1 and CDR2 (germline): MNHEY, SVGAGI. Trimming took 6 bases from V and 7 from J; bases not matched to a gene: 6. The CDR3 has 14 amino acids. DNA of the CDR3: TGTGCCAGCAGGCTGATCAGGGGGAATTCACCCCTCCACTTT. Its protein is CASRLIRGNSPLHF.

The genes are TRBV4-2 and TRBJ1-5, with D perhaps matching TRBD1 (5 bases). Per germline, CDR1 LGHNA and CDR2 YNFKEQ. The V and J ends lost 2 bases and 5 bases respectively, with 19 bases between them. The CDR3 is made up of 17 amino acids. CDR3 sequence: CASSQNWGESLDQPQHF. Here the CDR3 DNA reads TGTGCCAGCAGCCAAAATTGGGGCGAATCCTTAGATCAGCCCCAGCATTTT.

This clone appeared a single time. J is TRBJ2-2 and V is TRBV14; D not resolved. This CDR3 region has 16 residues. Germline-derived CDR1 and CDR2 are SGHDN and FVKESK. V lost 4 bases to trimming and J lost 1 base, with 13 bases between them. CDR3 DNA: TGTGCCAGCAGCCCCCGGTGGCAGGAGAACACCGGGGAGCTGTTTTTT. As protein: CASSPRWQENTGELFF.

The chain uses TRBV6-5 and TRBJ2-7; TRBD1 matches 9 bases. Trimming removed 4 bases from V and 3 bases from J; junction bases left unmatched: 7. This CDR3 is built from 15 residues. Germline V gene data show CDR1 as MNHEY and CDR2 as SVGAGI. This CDR3 is CASSSSGTGNYEQYF. CDR3 nucleotides: TGTGCCAGCAGTTCCTCCGGGACAGGGAACTACGAGCAGTACTTC.

This sequence joins TRBV6-4 and TRBJ1-1, with D hard to call. Germline loops: CDR1 MRHNA, CDR2 SNTAGT. Trimming pared 6 bases from V and 1 base from J, leaving 15 bases between. This CDR3 has 15 residues. CDR3 nucleotides: TGTGCCAGCAGATCCGGGAATAAGGGGAACACTGAAGCTTTCTTT. This codes for CASRSGNKGNTEAFF.

This clone was observed a handful of times. The V call is TRBV2, the J call TRBJ2-3; D unclear. Trimming took off 4 bases at V and 2 bases at J, with 7 bases between the two ends. The CDR3 sequence is 13 residues long. CDR1 and CDR2 from the germline V gene are SNHLY and FYNNEI. The CDR3 here is CASSAPVTDTQYF. CDR3 sequence (DNA): TGTGCCAGCAGTGCCCCGGTCACAGATACGCAGTATTTT.

This clone has a single count. This chain links TRBV18 with TRBJ2-7; D remains ambiguous. Germline CDR1 and CDR2: KGHSH and LQKENI. The CDR3 length is 13 residues. V was clipped by 3 bases and J by 4 bases, with 10 bases between them. CDR3 coding DNA: TGTGCCAGCTCACCTGCCTCCACTTACGAGCAGTACTTC. This sequence encodes CASSPASTYEQYF.

J is TRBJ1-2 and V is TRBV5-1, with D tentatively TRBD1 (6 bases). Trimming cost V 5 bases and J 7 bases, with 12 bases left between them. The CDR3 sequence is 12 residues long. Germline CDR1 is SGHRS and CDR2 is YFSETQ. In DNA form, the CDR3 reads TGCGCCAGCAGGCCCAACAGGGCTGGCTACACCTTC. Encoded protein: CASRPNRAGYTF.

The chain carries TRBV4-1 and TRBJ1-1; no definite D call. Per germline, CDR1 MGHRA and CDR2 YSYEKL. CDR3 length: 13 residues. The ends were cut back, 1 base at V and 0 bases at J, with 3 bases in the middle. The CDR3: CASSQVVNTEAFF. DNA for the CDR3: TGCGCCAGCAGCCAAGTAGTGAACACTGAAGCTTTCTTT.

The chain joins TRBV14 to TRBJ2-2; D is possibly TRBD1 (6 bases). Per the germline V gene, CDR1 is SGHDN and CDR2 is FVKESK. The CDR3 consists of 15 residues. V lost 7 bases and J 4 bases, leaving 16 bases between the germline ends. CDR3 sequence (DNA): TGTGCCAGCACGCTCAGGGGTAGGAGCACCGGGGAGCTGTTTTTT. It yields the protein CASTLRGRSTGELFF. The variable domain in full, completed from reference TRBV14 and TRBJ2-2, reads EAGVTQFPSHSVIEKGQTVTLRCDPISGHDNLYWYRRVMGKEIKFLLHFVKESKQDESGMPNNRFLAERTGGTYSTLKVQPAELEDSGVYFCASTLRGRSTGELFFGEGSRLTVL.

This clone was counted between two and nine times. The chain uses TRBV7-3 and TRBJ2-6; 7 bases line up with TRBD1. J gave up 2 bases and V 0 bases, and 1 base lay outside the gene matches. Looked up from germline, CDR1 is SGHTA and CDR2 is FQGTGA. This CDR3 has 16 residues. The CDR3 DNA sequence: TGTGCCAGCAGCTTAACAACAGGGGCTGGGGCCAACGTCCTGACTTTC. Its translation is CASSLTTGAGANVLTF.

The chain employs TRBV5-8 and TRBJ1-1; D perhaps matches TRBD1 (6 bases). CDR1 and CDR2 (germline): SGHTS, YDEGEE. The CDR3 is 13 amino acids. V was shortened by 2 bases and J by 9 bases, with 14 bases between the two germline ends. The CDR3 here is CASSLQGLNKAFF. Written as DNA, the CDR3 is TGTGCCAGCAGCTTACAGGGCCTGAACAAAGCTTTCTTT.

This rearrangement joins TRBV5-1 to TRBJ2-1, with a weak D call TRBD1 (5 bases). Germline CDR1 reads SGHRS; CDR2 reads YFSETQ. The CDR3 length is 19 residues. V lost 0 bases and J 3 bases, leaving 22 bases between the germline ends. CDR3 in DNA: TGCGCCAGCAGCTTGGATCAGGCAGGGCCCCTAAGCGTCTACAATGAGCAGTTCTTC. Translating it yields CASSLDQAGPLSVYNEQFF.

The chain combines TRBV19 with TRBJ1-2; TRBD1 matches 9 bases. With 6 bases clipped from V and 4 bases from J, the junction kept 6 bases outside the gene matches. Germline values: CDR1 LNHDA, CDR2 SQIVND (reference sequence). This CDR3 region has 14 residues. CDR3 in DNA: TGTGCCAGTAGGACCGGGACAGGGATCTATGGCTACACCTTC. Its translation is CASRTGTGIYGYTF.

The V call is TRBV6-5, the J call TRBJ1-2; D gene ambiguous. There are 15 residues in the CDR3. CDR1 MNHEY and CDR2 SVGAGI come from the germline V gene. V dropped 0 bases and J dropped 0 bases, with 8 bases sitting between them. In nucleotides, the CDR3 is TGTGCCAGCAGTTACTCCCCAGTAACTAACTATGGCTACACCTTC. Its protein product is CASSYSPVTNYGYTF.

J is TRBJ1-1 and V is TRBV7-9, with D perhaps matching TRBD1 (6 bases). V was pared by 5 bases and J by 8 bases, with 12 bases between. CDR3 length: 12 residues. Germline values: CDR1 SEHNR, CDR2 FQNEAQ (reference sequence). CDR3 residues: CASSEHREEAFF. The CDR3 nucleotides are TGTGCCAGCAGCGAACACAGGGAAGAAGCTTTCTTT. Drawing the rest from reference TRBV7-9 and TRBJ1-1, the complete variable domain is DTGVSQNPRHKITKRGQNVTFRCDPISEHNRLYWYRQTLGQGPEFLTYFQNEAQLEKSRLLSDRFSAERPKGSFSTLEIQRTEQGDSAMYLCASSEHREEAFFGQGTRLTVV.

The J gene is TRBJ1-1, the V gene TRBV6-6; D is possibly TRBD1 (6 bases). The CDR3 extends over 16 amino acids. Germline loops: CDR1 MNHNY, CDR2 SVGAGI (reference sequence). V was pared by 0 bases and J by 4 bases, with 15 bases between. The CDR3 DNA reads as TGTGCCAGCAGTTACTCTGGCAGGGGAACAGGCACTGAAGCTTTCTTT. Amino acids: CASSYSGRGTGTEAFF.

The rearrangement joins TRBV19 to TRBJ1-4, with 7 bases identical to TRBD1. The CDR3 extends over 16 amino acids. In germline, CDR1 is LNHDA, CDR2 SQIVND (reference sequence). J gave up 0 bases and V 4 bases, and 5 bases lay outside the gene matches. The CDR3 loop is CASSTGQLATNEKLFF. In DNA form, the CDR3 reads TGTGCCAGTAGTACGGGACAGCTTGCAACTAATGAAAAACTGTTTTTT.

The chain combines TRBV4-3 with TRBJ1-2; 7 bases are shared with TRBD1. The CDR3 consists of 15 residues. Germline V gene data show CDR1 as LGHNA and CDR2 as YSLEER. Trimming took 3 bases from V and 7 from J; bases not matched to a gene: 11. Written as DNA, the CDR3 is TGCGCCAGCAGCCAGCCGGGACAGCCGGCATCTGGCTACACCTTC. Residues: CASSQPGQPASGYTF.

V gene TRBV28 combines with J gene TRBJ1-5; possible D gene TRBD1, 5 bases. Per the germline V gene, CDR1 is MDHEN and CDR2 is SYDVKM. V lost 6 bases and J lost 6, with 15 bases in between. The CDR3 runs to 14 residues. The DNA for the CDR3 is TGTGCCAGCAGGACCCCGGGGGGAGGTCAGCCCCAGCATTTT. As protein: CASRTPGGGQPQHF.

The chain recombines TRBV19 with TRBJ1-2, with D perhaps matching TRBD1 (6 bases). CDR3 length equals 15 residues. V lost 8 bases and J 4 bases, leaving 20 bases between the germline ends. In germline, CDR1 is LNHDA, CDR2 SQIVND (reference sequence). CDR3 coding DNA: TGTGCCAGTTGGGACATTGCCTCAACGACCTATGGCTACACCTTC. Protein product: CASWDIASTTYGYTF.

The chain couples TRBV5-1 to TRBJ2-1; 8 bases are a match to TRBD1. The length of the CDR3 is 13 residues. Unmatched junction bases numbered 11, after V lost 3 bases and J lost 15 bases. Germline loops: CDR1 SGHRS, CDR2 YFSETQ. The CDR3 loop reads CASSWGQAQSWFF. CDR3 coding DNA: TGCGCCAGCAGCTGGGGACAGGCCCAATCGTGGTTCTTC.

The chain carries TRBV28 and TRBJ1-5, with D possibly matching TRBD1 (6 bases). CDR1 MDHEN and CDR2 SYDVKM come from the germline V gene. V was cut by 4 bases and J by 4 bases, with 11 bases left in between. This CDR3 region has 14 residues. This CDR3 reads CASSYGTPNQPQHF. The CDR3 region has the DNA TGTGCCAGCAGTTACGGGACACCTAATCAGCCCCAGCATTTT.